This TCR beta chain was identified in a study of neurological immune-mediated disorders. There are many counts of this clonotype. A read error may produce the germline difference seen at one junction end. This CDR3 contains 13 residues. Germline V gene sequence: CDR1 SGHRS, CDR2 YFSETQ. MiXCR was run by TCRdb on the 5' RACE reads, yielding one entry per CDR3 protein. Of over 55,000 distinct CDR3 sequences listed, roughly 9.7% were seen once; the top ten hold around 12%. Stated time point: longitudinal time-point 2. The TCR was taken from a man aged 25-45 years in good health. Source material: PBMCs. This sequence joins TRBV5-1 and TRBJ2-1; TRBD2 matches 7 bases. The CDR3 here is CASSLAGDFEQFF. CDR3 bases: TGCGCCAGCAGTTTGGCGGGAGACTTTGAGCAGTTCTTC. Supplemented by reference TRBV5-1 and TRBJ2-1, the full variable domain reads KAGVTQTPRYLIKTRGQQVTLSCSPISGHRSVSWYQQTPGQGLQFLFEYFSETQRNKGNFPGRFSGRQFSNSRSEMNVSTLELGDSALYLCASSLAGDFEQFFGPGTRLTVL.